The 18 T cell receptor beta chains listed next were all sequenced from one sample in a study of siplizumab effects on memory and regulatory T cells. Using immunoSEQ multiplex PCR, the repertoire was profiled, and TCRdb retains in-frame clones only, with some absent. The data hold 9,500 to 10,000 clones, with about 41% observed a single time. For these receptors, no antigen is known. Mixed lymphocyte reaction cells were cocultured at 37°C for 6 to 7 days. Sample: CFSE-low (dividing) CD4+ T cells sorted from an allogeneic mixed lymphocyte reaction. These TCRs come from a human donor in good health; the cells came from an allogeneic mixed lymphocyte reaction.

This clone has a handful of counts. This chain uses TRBV9 with TRBJ1-5; 9 positions match TRBD1. The CDR3 contains 15 residues. J was trimmed by 6 bases and V by 0 bases; bases with no gene match: 4. CDR1 and CDR2 (germline): SGDLS, YYNGEE. The CDR3: CASSVGTGAGQPQHF. The CDR3 coding sequence is TGTGCCAGCAGCGTAGGGACAGGGGCCGGTCAGCCCCAGCATTTT.

This chain joins TRBV5-5 and TRBJ1-6; D is ambiguous. The CDR3 spans 13 residues. Looked up from germline, CDR1 is SGHKS and CDR2 is YYEKEE (reference sequence). The V end was cut by 2 bases, the J end by 9 bases, with 9 bases between. The CDR3 region is CASSFTGGSPLHF. CDR3 bases: TGTGCCAGCAGCTTTACCGGAGGTTCACCCCTCCACTTT. Full variable domain (rest looked up from reference TRBV5-5 and TRBJ1-6): DAGVTQSPTHLIKTRGQQVTLRCSPISGHKSVSWYQQVLGQGPQFIFQYYEKEERGRGNFPDRFSARQFPNYSSELNVNALLLGDSALYLCASSFTGGSPLHFGNGTRLTVT.

This chain uses TRBV6-5 with TRBJ2-7; 7 positions match TRBD1. The CDR3 sequence is 13 residues long. J lost 0 bases, V lost 7 bases, and 3 bases had no gene match. Germline CDR1 MNHEY, CDR2 SVGAGI. As DNA, the CDR3 is TGTGCCAGCAACCGGGACAGCTCCTACGAGCAGTACTTC. Amino acids: CASNRDSSYEQYF.

This clone counts as medium-sized. The chain carries TRBV30 and TRBJ2-5; the match to TRBD2 covers 8 bases. Germline CDR1 is GTSNPN and CDR2 is SVGIG (reference sequence). This CDR3 has 14 residues. The V gene end was trimmed by 7 bases and the J gene end by 5 bases; junction bases not matched to a gene: 12. This chain's CDR3 is CASSKRGGMETQYF. CDR3 coding DNA: TGTGCCTCCTCCAAGCGCGGGGGGATGGAGACCCAGTACTTC.

Only a few counts were recorded for this clone. This chain connects TRBV4-1 to TRBJ2-7; D gene ambiguous. Germline V gene data show CDR1 as MGHRA and CDR2 as YSYEKL. V was shortened by 0 bases and J by 2 bases, with 11 bases between the two germline ends. The CDR3 has 15 amino acids. CDR3 residues: CASSQDLGIAYEQYF. Written as DNA, the CDR3 is TGCGCCAGCAGCCAAGATTTGGGCATAGCCTACGAGCAGTACTTC.

This clone was observed once. This chain connects TRBV2 to TRBJ2-5; D remains unclear. Trimming removed 10 bases from V and 4 bases from J, with 22 bases in between. The CDR3 consists of 15 residues. Germline V CDR1 and CDR2: SNHLY, FYNNEI. The CDR3 bases are TGTGCCACCCAGCCGGGTAGCCCTCTATTAGAGACCCAGTACTTC. Translation: CATQPGSPLLETQYF.

The chain has TRBV20-1 and TRBJ1-1; D not certain. Trimming left V 3 bases short and J 11 bases short, with 13 bases between. The CDR3 is made up of 11 amino acids. The germline V gene encodes CDR1 DFQATT and CDR2 SNEGSKA (reference sequence). Written as DNA, the CDR3 is TGCAGTGCTAGGGCCTTGCGGGCCGCTTTCTTT. Encoded protein: CSARALRAAFF.

In its sample, this clone is medium-sized. V usage is TRBV6-6 and J usage is TRBJ1-4, with 9 bases lining up with TRBD1. Germline CDR1 reads MNHNY; CDR2 reads SVGAGI (reference sequence). The ends lost 0 bases at V and 4 bases at J; junction bases unmatched: 0. The CDR3 consists of 15 residues. The CDR3 nucleotides read TGTGCCAGCAGTTACTCGGGACAGGGTAATGAAAAACTGTTTTTT. Amino acids: CASSYSGQGNEKLFF.

This rearrangement joins TRBV15 to TRBJ2-7, with TRBD2 matching 9 bases. V lost 1 base to trimming and J lost 6 bases; unmatched junction nucleotides: 4. CDR1 and CDR2 (germline): LNHNV, YYDKDF (reference sequence). The CDR3 is made up of 14 amino acids. The CDR3 nucleotides are TGTGCCACCAGCAGAGCTAGCGGGAACTCCGAGCAGTACTTC. This codes for CATSRASGNSEQYF.

By sample share, this clone is medium-sized. The rearrangement uses TRBV27 and TRBJ1-1; D not certain. The V end was cut by 2 bases, the J end by 0 bases, with 7 bases between. Germline-derived CDR1 and CDR2 are MNHEY and SMNVEV (reference sequence). The CDR3 runs to 14 residues. The CDR3 sequence: CASSLTTVNTEAFF. The CDR3 DNA sequence: TGTGCCAGCAGTTTAACCACAGTGAACACTGAAGCTTTCTTT.

This clone was counted a few times. J is TRBJ1-1 and V is TRBV6-5, with D hard to call. The germline V gene has CDR1 MNHEY and CDR2 SVGAGI. The CDR3 is 11 amino acids. Trimming cost V 2 bases and J 11 bases, with 9 bases left between them. CDR3 sequence reads: CASSYMSAAFF. The CDR3 nucleotides are TGTGCCAGCAGTTACATGTCAGCTGCTTTCTTT.

The V and J genes are TRBV6-5 and TRBJ1-3; the D gene is possibly TRBD1 (6 bases). Germline V lookup: CDR1 MNHEY, CDR2 SVGAGI. V lost 8 bases and J 1 base, leaving 15 bases between the germline ends. This CDR3 region has 15 residues. The CDR3 reads CASGRDIRSGNTIYF. The CDR3 DNA follows: TGTGCCAGCGGGAGGGACATCCGTTCTGGAAACACCATATATTTT.

This clone is categorized as medium-sized. This sequence joins TRBV28 and TRBJ2-7, with 7 nucleotides matching TRBD2. V lost 5 bases and J lost 2; bases outside the gene matches: 12. The CDR3 length is 16 residues. Germline lookup yields CDR1 MDHEN and CDR2 SYDVKM. The CDR3 bases are TGTGCCAGCAGTCCCCTTGGGCGGGAGACAGCCTACGAGCAGTACTTC. It yields the protein CASSPLGRETAYEQYF.

Judged by abundance, this clone is medium-sized. V gene TRBV5-8 combines with J gene TRBJ1-4; D unclear. The germline CDR1 and CDR2 sequences are SGHTS and YDEGEE. Between the trimmed V and J ends, which lost 4 bases and 8 bases, there was a span of 15 bases. This CDR3 is 14 amino acids long. The CDR3 sequence is CASSEDPIGEKLFF. The CDR3 nucleotides read TGTGCCAGCAGCGAGGACCCAATCGGGGAAAAACTGTTTTTT.

This sequence joins TRBV7-9 and TRBJ1-1; 9 bases agree with TRBD1. The J segment lost 4 bases and the V segment lost 6 bases, leaving 3 bases of the junction unmatched. This CDR3 is built from 13 residues. Per the germline V gene, CDR1 is SEHNR and CDR2 is FQNEAQ (reference sequence). The DNA for the CDR3 is TGTGCCAGCAGATACAGGGGGCTCACTGAAGCTTTCTTT. As protein: CASRYRGLTEAFF.

V gene TRBV5-6 combines with J gene TRBJ2-1; TRBD2 matches 9 bases. This CDR3 comprises 17 residues. Germline lookup yields CDR1 SGHDT and CDR2 YYEEEE. V was pared by 4 bases and J by 7 bases, with 15 bases of the junction left unmatched. CDR3 nucleotides: TGTGCCAGCAGCAGAGGGTGGCCGGGACTAGCCGTTAATGAGCAGTTCTTC. It codes for CASSRGWPGLAVNEQFF.

V is TRBV7-9 and J is TRBJ1-1; 7 nucleotides line up with TRBD1. CDR1 is SEHNR, CDR2 FQNEAQ, per germline (reference sequence). This CDR3 is 12 amino acids long. After removal of 5 bases from V and 6 bases from J, the junction contained 3 bases not matched to a gene. The CDR3: CASSPGGAEAFF. CDR3 sequence (DNA): TGTGCCAGCAGCCCAGGGGGTGCTGAAGCTTTCTTT. The full variable domain, its missing parts supplied by reference TRBV7-9 and TRBJ1-1, is DTGVSQNPRHKITKRGQNVTFRCDPISEHNRLYWYRQTLGQGPEFLTYFQNEAQLEKSRLLSDRFSAERPKGSFSTLEIQRTEQGDSAMYLCASSPGGAEAFFGQGTRLTVV.

This clone was seen only a few times. The CDR3 loop reads CAWSVQSNTEAFF. The CDR3 DNA reads TGTGCCTGGAGTGTACAAAGCAACACTGAAGCTTTCTTT. This rearrangement joins TRBV30 to TRBJ1-1; D not resolved. CDR1 GTSNPN and CDR2 SVGIG come from the germline V gene (reference sequence). The CDR3 runs 13 residues. The V end lost 0 bases, the J end lost 2 bases, and 7 bases lay between the germline ends.